These 6 T cell receptor beta chains were sequenced from one sample in a study of Ad26.COV2.S vaccination and SARS-CoV-2 variants. Treatment in this sample: approximately 18 received Ad26.COV2.S at low or high dose, single or two shots; about five received placebo; per-sample allocation not given. Day 63 after the first injection of vaccine or placebo was the sampling time. TCRdb's copy holds only in-frame clones and misses some; the assay was immunoSEQ multiplex PCR. The data show about 460,000 clones, around 89% seen once. The sequenced sample was peripheral blood, obtained in a trial of Ad26.COV2.S vaccine versus placebo. These TCRs come from a person aged 18 to 65 who received the Ad26.COV2.S COVID-19 vaccine or a placebo.

The chain has TRBV27 and TRBJ2-1; no reliable D call. The germline V gene has CDR1 MNHEY and CDR2 SMNVEV (reference sequence). The CDR3 runs to 13 residues. V lost 1 base, J lost 5 bases, and 6 bases lay in between. The CDR3 DNA reads as TGTGCCAGCAGTTTATTTGGAAACAATGAGCAGTTCTTC. It is translated as CASSLFGNNEQFF.

The rearrangement links TRBV7-3 to TRBJ2-7; D is possibly TRBD2 (6 bases). There are 18 residues in the CDR3. In germline, CDR1 is SGHTA, CDR2 FQGTGA. Trimming shortened V by 2 bases and J by 3 bases, and 23 bases separated the two germline ends. The CDR3: CASSLGRLEWPFLYEQYF. As DNA, the CDR3 is TGTGCCAGCAGCTTAGGCCGACTAGAATGGCCTTTCCTCTACGAGCAGTACTTC.

This sequence joins TRBV3-1 (or the pseudogene TRBV3-2) and TRBJ2-1, with 10 positions matching TRBD2. Germline lookup yields CDR1 LGHDT and CDR2 YNNKEL (reference sequence). Trimming took 4 bases from V and 1 from J; bases not matched to a gene: 1. The CDR3 loop spans 15 amino acids. The DNA for the CDR3 is TGTGCCAGCAGCCCGACTAGCGGGTCCTACAATGAGCAGTTCTTC. Its protein product is CASSPTSGSYNEQFF.

This CDR3 reads CASSQTGVRPDTQYF. CDR3 nucleotides: TGCGCCAGCAGCCAAACAGGGGTCAGGCCAGATACGCAGTATTTT. This chain links TRBV4-1 with TRBJ2-3; 7 bases line up with TRBD1. The CDR3 has 15 residues. CDR1 is MGHRA, CDR2 YSYEKL, per germline. Germline trimming cut 2 bases from V and 4 bases from J; bases unmatched to any gene: 6.

V gene TRBV19 combines with J gene TRBJ1-2; D not certain. Germline V gene sequence: CDR1 LNHDA, CDR2 SQIVND (reference sequence). Trimming pared 3 bases from V and 3 bases from J, leaving 14 bases between. This CDR3 comprises 15 residues. CDR3 nucleotide sequence: TGTGCCAGTAGTATTTCCTCTGGGTATGACTATGGCTACACCTTC. Protein product: CASSISSGYDYGYTF.

V is TRBV28 and J is TRBJ1-3, with a weak D call TRBD1 (6 bases). This CDR3 has 16 residues. The germline V and J ends were trimmed by 1 base and 3 bases, with 13 bases remaining between them. In germline, CDR1 is MDHEN, CDR2 SYDVKM. The DNA for the CDR3 is TGTGCCAGCAGTTTATCAGGGGCTTTAGGTGGAAACACCATATATTTT. Translation gives CASSLSGALGGNTIYF.